The 2 T cell receptor beta chains below all came from one sample that was sequenced in a study of blood T cell repertoires in COVID-19. Measured with immunoSEQ multiplex PCR; TCRdb has only the in-frame clones, and not every one. The repertoire consists of roughly 150,000 clones, with 80% occurring once and the leading ten covering approximately 3.6%. Specimen: PBMCs or T cells enriched from blood (not recorded which). The receptors come from a woman between 55 and 75 years old who had recovered from COVID-19.

The DNA of the CDR3 is TGTGCCAGCAGCCCTTGGGGGGGGGACTACAATGAGCAGTTCTTC. This encodes CASSPWGGDYNEQFF. This chain joins TRBV7-8 and TRBJ2-1; 7 bases align to TRBD2. J gave up 3 bases and V 5 bases, and 7 bases lay outside the gene matches. The CDR3 is 15 residues long. In germline, CDR1 is SGHVS, CDR2 FQNEAQ.

The chain joins TRBV6-5 to TRBJ2-7, with TRBD2 matching over 8 bases. CDR1 is MNHEY and CDR2 is SVGAGI in the germline V gene. With V trimmed by 5 bases and J by 7 bases, 13 bases remained unmatched. This CDR3 is built from 15 residues. The DNA for the CDR3 is TGTGCCAGCAGTACTACTACGGGGGGGCCGGGAGAGCAGTACTTC. This gives the protein CASSTTTGGPGEQYF.